This T cell receptor beta chain stems from a study of cytomegalovirus exposure and HLA in healthy donors. General study results and limits: Later analysis associated a missense DCLRE1C variant with TCR beta V- and J-gene trimming. Compared with the roughly 700-donor mean, an Asian-associated ancestry cluster reportedly had fewer N-insertions, according to a later analysis.

60 Vbeta and 13 Jbeta primers were used in PCR. Clones were read by immunoSEQ multiplex PCR, and TCRdb kept only the in-frame ones, dropping some. Among 150,000 to 200,000 clones listed, approximately 81% were seen once. This clone is a singleton in its sample. Its antigen is as yet unknown. The germline V and J ends were trimmed by 6 bases and 5 bases, with 8 bases remaining between them. CDR3 length: 11 residues. The germline V gene has CDR1 MNHNS and CDR2 SASEGT. The specimen sequenced was PBMCs. The sequence came from a woman aged 45-65 years in good health and CMV-seronegative. This chain joins TRBV6-1 and TRBJ2-7; no definite D call. For the CDR3, the DNA is TGTGCCAGCAGCGATCTAGACGAGCAGTACTTC. Amino acids: CASSDLDEQYF.